Shown below are 17 T cell receptor beta chains from a single sample sequenced in a study of Ad26.COV2.S vaccination and SARS-CoV-2 variants. TCRdb keeps only in-frame clones here, not all; method: immunoSEQ multiplex PCR. The table lists a few hundred thousand clones, roughly 80% of them singletons. Treatment: some 20 received Ad26.COV2.S at low or high dose, single or two shots; 5 received placebo; per-sample allocation not given. Samples analyzed were those drawn on day 63 after the first vaccine or placebo injection. Source: peripheral blood, taken in a trial of Ad26.COV2.S vaccine versus placebo. These receptor sequences come from a person aged 18 to 59 who received the Ad26.COV2.S COVID-19 vaccine or a placebo.

V and J are TRBV6-5 and TRBJ1-3; a possible D gene is TRBD1 (5 bases). CDR3 length: 15 amino acids. Trimming took 5 bases from V and 5 from J, leaving 16 bases between them. Per germline, CDR1 MNHEY and CDR2 SVGAGI. CDR3 sequence reads: CASSRVGGRRNTIYF. The CDR3 DNA follows: TGTGCCAGCAGTCGGGTTGGGGGAAGGAGAAACACCATATATTTT.

This clone turned up a few times. The J gene is TRBJ2-7, the V gene TRBV14; 9 bases are a match to TRBD1. Germline V lookup: CDR1 SGHDN, CDR2 FVKESK. CDR3 size: 16 residues. V lost 4 bases and J lost 5; bases outside the gene matches: 12. CDR3 in amino acids: CASSLGTGTGRNEQYF. CDR3 DNA: TGTGCCAGCAGCCTTGGGACCGGGACAGGGAGAAACGAGCAGTACTTC. Based on the CDR3 plus reference TRBV14 and TRBJ2-7, the full variable domain is EAGVTQFPSHSVIEKGQTVTLRCDPISGHDNLYWYRRVMGKEIKFLLHFVKESKQDESGMPNNRFLAERTGGTYSTLKVQPAELEDSGVYFCASSLGTGTGRNEQYFGPGTRLTVT.

The rearrangement uses TRBV5-1 and TRBJ1-5; possible D gene TRBD1, 5 bases. Germline-derived CDR1 and CDR2 are SGHRS and YFSETQ. Trimming pared 0 bases from V and 2 bases from J, leaving 6 bases between. The CDR3 has 14 residues. The CDR3 DNA follows: TGCGCCAGCAGCTTGGAAGGGGGCAATCAGCCCCAGCATTTT. Translating it yields CASSLEGGNQPQHF.

V is TRBV10-2 and J is TRBJ1-5; D unclear. V was pared by 8 bases and J by 6 bases, with 8 bases between. The CDR3 covers 11 residues. Germline CDR1 is WSHSY and CDR2 is SAAADI. CDR3 coding DNA: TGCGCCAGCGGGGATACTCAGCCCCAGCATTTT. It codes for CASGDTQPQHF.

This clone was picked up a small number of times. J is TRBJ1-5 and V is TRBV6-4; no definite D call. The ends were cut back, 4 bases at V and 6 bases at J, with 10 bases in the middle. The germline V gene encodes CDR1 MRHNA and CDR2 SNTAGT. This CDR3 is built from 13 residues. This CDR3 is CASSGGIGQPQHF. In DNA form, the CDR3 reads TGTGCCAGCAGTGGGGGTATAGGTCAGCCCCAGCATTTT.

As for this clone: The junction shows a germline mismatch at one end, possibly a read error. V gene TRBV4-1 combines with J gene TRBJ2-3; TRBD2 matches at 9 bases. This CDR3 is built from 18 residues. Germline-derived CDR1 and CDR2 are MGHRA and YSYEKL. CDR3 in amino acids: CARSRGTRGGASTDTQYF. CDR3 nucleotide sequence: TGCGCCCGCAGCCGGGGGACTCGCGGGGGGGCTTCCACAGATACGCAGTATTTT.

The chain uses TRBV7-2 and TRBJ2-1, with 11 positions matching TRBD2. The germline gives CDR1 SGHTA, CDR2 FQGNSA. The CDR3 length is 14 residues. With 5 bases clipped from V and 4 bases from J, the junction kept 1 base outside the gene matches. The CDR3, as DNA: TGTGCCAGCAGCGGGACTAGCGGATACAATGAGCAGTTCTTC. It encodes CASSGTSGYNEQFF.

The chain has TRBV12-5 and TRBJ2-3, with 8 bases fitting TRBD1. The germline CDR1 and CDR2 sequences are LGHNT and FRNRAP. The CDR3 extends over 18 amino acids. Trimming took 2 bases from V and 4 from J; bases not matched to a gene: 14. This CDR3 is CASGLRYWVATGADTQYF. CDR3 nucleotide sequence: TGTGCTAGTGGTTTGCGTTATTGGGTGGCGACAGGGGCAGATACGCAGTATTTT.

As for this clone: At one end, the junction sequence differs from germline, possibly due to a read error. The J gene is TRBJ1-6, the V gene TRBV5-5, with D uncertain. Germline loops: CDR1 SGHKS, CDR2 YYEKEE (reference sequence). The CDR3 contains 14 residues. CDR3 sequence (DNA): TGTGCCAGCAGCTTGGGGCCGATTACGGACCCCCCCCACTTT. It yields the protein CASSLGPITDPPHF.

This chain uses TRBV15 with TRBJ1-2, with D tentatively TRBD1 (6 bases). The germline V gene has CDR1 LNHNV and CDR2 YYDKDF (reference sequence). The CDR3 totals 13 residues. V shed 5 bases and J shed 4 bases, with 11 bases lying between them. CDR3 in DNA: TGTGCCACCAGCGGAGGGGGACTCTATGGCTACACCTTC. This encodes CATSGGGLYGYTF. Full variable domain (rest looked up from reference TRBV15 and TRBJ1-2): DAMVIQNPRYQVTQFGKPVTLSCSQTLNHNVMYWYQQKSSQAPKLLFHYYDKDFNNEADTPDNFQSRRPNTSFCFLDIRSPGLGDTAMYLCATSGGGLYGYTFGSGTRLTVV.

The chain employs TRBV7-2 and TRBJ2-3, with 8 bases identical to TRBD2. The CDR3 spans 19 residues. Germline loops: CDR1 SGHTA, CDR2 FQGNSA. Trimming took 1 base from V and 3 from J; bases not matched to a gene: 15. CDR3 residues: CASSLDRRGDLYITDTQYF. The CDR3 DNA sequence: TGTGCCAGCAGCTTAGACCGGCGGGGGGATTTATACATAACAGATACGCAGTATTTT.

The V call is TRBV4-1, the J call TRBJ1-2; the D is unclear. Per germline, CDR1 MGHRA and CDR2 YSYEKL. V lost 0 bases and J lost 4, with 12 bases in between. The CDR3 length is 15 residues. CDR3 region: CASSQDPGVSYGYTF. The CDR3 DNA follows: TGCGCCAGCAGCCAAGATCCGGGTGTGAGCTATGGCTACACCTTC.

The chain recombines TRBV19 with TRBJ2-1; D not certain. The CDR3 has 12 residues. Germline V gene sequence: CDR1 LNHDA, CDR2 SQIVND (reference sequence). V lost 4 bases, J lost 7 bases, and 8 bases lay in between. CDR3 loop: CASSSRQNEQFF. CDR3 nucleotides: TGTGCCAGTAGTAGTAGACAAAATGAGCAGTTCTTC.

In this sample, this clone turned up once. The chain joins TRBV7-3 to TRBJ2-7, with 11 bases identical to TRBD2. Germline values: CDR1 SGHTA, CDR2 FQGTGA. The CDR3 is 17 amino acids. V dropped 5 bases and J dropped 3; count of bases not matched to a gene: 12. The CDR3 sequence: CASSPSGLAGGFYEQYF. The DNA of the CDR3 is TGTGCCAGCAGCCCATCAGGGCTAGCGGGAGGTTTCTACGAGCAGTACTTC.

In this sample, this clone turned up once. The chain recombines TRBV5-5 with TRBJ1-6; TRBD1 matches 9 bases. Germline V lookup: CDR1 SGHKS, CDR2 YYEKEE (reference sequence). This CDR3 spans 15 amino acids. The junction had 6 bases not matched to a gene; V was cut back by 4 bases and J by 7 bases. The CDR3: CASSPRDRDNSPLHF. The CDR3 DNA reads as TGTGCCAGCAGCCCTCGGGACAGGGACAATTCACCCCTCCACTTT. Full variable domain (outside the CDR3, taken from reference TRBV5-5 and TRBJ1-6): DAGVTQSPTHLIKTRGQQVTLRCSPISGHKSVSWYQQVLGQGPQFIFQYYEKEERGRGNFPDRFSARQFPNYSSELNVNALLLGDSALYLCASSPRDRDNSPLHFGNGTRLTVT.

The count of this clone is one. The J gene is TRBJ2-2, the V gene TRBV3-1 (or the pseudogene TRBV3-2); D gene uncertain. The CDR3 extends over 14 amino acids. Deletions cut 1 base from V and 6 bases from J, with 9 bases between. The germline V gene encodes CDR1 LGHDT and CDR2 YNNKEL (reference sequence). CDR3 sequence (DNA): TGTGCCAGCAGCCAAGGCGTAGGTGCCGGGGAGCTGTTTTTT. Translating gives CASSQGVGAGELFF.

This chain uses TRBV10-2 with TRBJ1-1; D might be TRBD1 (5 bases). The germline CDR1 and CDR2 sequences are WSHSY and SAAADI. V was clipped by 7 bases and J by 5 bases, with 11 bases between them. The CDR3 runs to 12 residues. CDR3 region: CASTRRGTEAFF. CDR3 sequence (DNA): TGCGCCAGCACCAGGCGGGGGACTGAAGCTTTCTTT.